This entry features one T cell receptor (beta chain) sequence. Its target antigen remains unknown. No base quality values were provided; no much bigger clone lies one nucleotide off. The CDR3 covers 13 residues, taking in both the cysteine and the phenylalanine. Just the 39-base CDR3 DNA is kept, in frame starting at base 1. CDR1 is given as SGHRS and CDR2 as YFSETQ, both from the germline V gene. Trimming at the junction amounts to 2 bases on V and 9 bases on J, and the germline ends lie 12 bases apart. Libraries were constructed by the immunoSEQ multiplex PCR assay. TCRdb provides this immuneACCESS table in a form limited to in-frame rearrangements. Some clones are lacking; in checked studies, under half of them reflect an unresolved V gene, and why the rest are absent is not known. The sample has approximately 130,000 clones on record, less than 97% of them singletons. 0.44% of the sample is taken by the ten largest.

These data are taken from a study of T cell changes during pregnancy in multiple sclerosis (dated by TCRdb to the late 2010s). Study-wide context: The study looked at changes in the T cell repertoire across pregnancy in women with multiple sclerosis.

The material was peripheral blood, obtained after pregnancy. The chain is assembled from TRBV5-1 and TRBJ2-1, with TRBD2 perhaps the D gene, on 5 matching bases. This sequence was found in a female donor with multiple sclerosis, enrolled in a pregnancy study. The nucleotide sequence is given as TGCGCCAGCAGCTTTCGGACTGACCCTGAGCAGTTCTTC. This gives the protein CASSFRTDPEQFF.